This T cell receptor beta chain was sequenced during a study of shared clonotypes between healthy human individuals. Points from the study as a whole: Memory subsets generally showed lower estimated richness than naive subsets.

Only in-frame clones appear in the TCRdb table, and some are missing; sequencing was by immunoSEQ multiplex PCR. The table includes roughly 2.4 million clones, approximately 96% detected once. With regard to this clone: What it recognizes is unknown.

The CDR3 consists of 17 residues. The germline V and J ends were trimmed by 1 base and 6 bases, with 21 bases remaining between them. CDR1 is KGHSH, CDR2 LQKENI, per germline. The origin of this receptor is a man younger than 30 in good health. The specimen was naive CD4+ T cells sorted from blood. Described subset: CD45RA+ positively selected. This sequence joins TRBV18 and TRBJ2-5, with D possibly matching TRBD2 (5 bases). This CDR3 is CASSPLESLGSEKTQYF. CDR3 nucleotide sequence: TGTGCCAGCTCACCACTGGAGTCGTTGGGGAGCGAGAAGACCCAGTACTTC.